This T cell receptor beta chain is from a study of PD-1 blockade in classical Hodgkin lymphoma. Data came from immunoSEQ multiplex PCR; TCRdb stores just in-frame clones and leaves some out. The table has just under 45,000 clones, approximately 79% seen once; the top ten hold 2.5% to 3.5%. Every patient experienced relapse after autologous stem cell transplantation, and brentuximab vedotin exposure varied. CDR1 and CDR2 from the germline V gene are LNHDA and SQIVND (reference sequence). Between the trimmed V and J ends, which lost 9 bases and 0 bases, there was a span of 17 bases. This CDR3 comprises 15 residues.

The V and J genes are TRBV19 and TRBJ1-1, with D maybe TRBD1 (5 bases). Here the sequenced sample was peripheral blood mononuclear cells (PBMCs), taken before the second cycle of nivolumab. The TCR comes from a human donor with classical Hodgkin lymphoma. In nucleotides, the CDR3 is TGTGCCAGCGCAGCCGGGGCAGTGATGAACACTGAAGCTTTCTTT. It encodes CASAAGAVMNTEAFF.